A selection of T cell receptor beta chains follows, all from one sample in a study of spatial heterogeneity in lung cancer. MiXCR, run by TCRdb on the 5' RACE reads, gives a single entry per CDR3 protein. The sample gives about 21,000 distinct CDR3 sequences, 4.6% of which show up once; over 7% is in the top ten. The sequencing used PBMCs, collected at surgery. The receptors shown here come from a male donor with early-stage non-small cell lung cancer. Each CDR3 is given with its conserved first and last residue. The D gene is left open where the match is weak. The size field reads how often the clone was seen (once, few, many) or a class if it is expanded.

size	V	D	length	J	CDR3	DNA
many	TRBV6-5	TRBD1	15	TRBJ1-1	CASSSGGADNTEAFF	TGTGCCAGCAGTTCAGGGGGCGCGGACAACACTGAAGCTTTCTTT
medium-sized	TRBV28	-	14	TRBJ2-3	CASRDNRETDTQYF	TGTGCCAGCAGAGACAACAGGGAAACAGATACGCAGTATTTT
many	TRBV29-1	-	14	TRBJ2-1	CSVEVSGVYNEQFF	TGCAGCGTTGAAGTGAGTGGGGTCTACAATGAGCAGTTCTTC
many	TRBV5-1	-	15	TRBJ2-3	CASSSRATSTDTQYF	TGCGCCAGCAGCTCCCGGGCAACTAGCACAGATACGCAGTATTTT
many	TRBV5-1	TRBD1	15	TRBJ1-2	CASSSQDRNNYGYTF	TGCGCCAGCAGCTCCCAGGACAGGAATAACTATGGCTACACCTTC
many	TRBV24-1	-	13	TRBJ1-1	CATSDRPNTEAFF	TGTGCCACCAGTGATCGGCCCAACACTGAAGCTTTCTTT
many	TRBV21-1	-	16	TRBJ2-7	CASSNRGRGPSYEQYF	TGTGCCAGCAGCAATAGAGGTAGGGGGCCCTCCTACGAGCAGTACTTC
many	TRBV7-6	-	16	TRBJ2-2	CASSLAMGSRTGELFF	TGTGCCAGCAGCTTAGCTATGGGTAGTCGGACCGGGGAGCTGTTTTTT
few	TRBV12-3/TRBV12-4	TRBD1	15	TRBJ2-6	CASSRTGAGANVLTF	TGTGCCAGCAGCCGGACAGGGGCTGGGGCCAACGTCCTGACTTTC
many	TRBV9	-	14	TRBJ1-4	CASSVRGRGEKLFF	TGTGCCAGCAGCGTTAGAGGGAGGGGTGAAAAACTGTTTTTT
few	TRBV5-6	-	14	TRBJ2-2	CASSSTDYSGELFF	TGTGCCAGCAGCTCGACGGACTATTCCGGGGAGCTGTTTTTT
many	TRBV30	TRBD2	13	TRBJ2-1	CAWSAPQGGEQFF	TGTGCCTGGAGTGCCCCCCAGGGAGGGGAGCAGTTCTTC
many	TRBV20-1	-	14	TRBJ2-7	CSARRAGSTYEQYF	TGCAGTGCTAGAAGGGCAGGGAGCACCTACGAGCAGTACTTC
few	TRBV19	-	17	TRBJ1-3	CASSTPGQPSSGNTIYF	TGTGCCAGTAGTACTCCTGGACAGCCATCCTCTGGAAACACCATATATTTT
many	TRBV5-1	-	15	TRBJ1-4	CASSSDPSTNEKLFF	TGCGCCAGCAGCTCTGACCCGTCAACTAATGAAAAACTGTTTTTT
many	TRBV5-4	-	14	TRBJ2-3	CASSYDRFVGTQYF	TGTGCCAGCAGCTACGACCGATTCGTCGGTACGCAGTATTTT
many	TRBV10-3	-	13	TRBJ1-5	CAISEGAGQPQHF	TGTGCCATCAGTGAAGGGGCTGGCCAGCCCCAGCATTTT
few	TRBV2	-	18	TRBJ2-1	CASSVERNTPSSYNEQFF	TGTGCCAGCAGTGTAGAGCGGAATACCCCGAGCTCCTACAATGAGCAGTTCTTC
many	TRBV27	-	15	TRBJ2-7	CASSLSPGRSYEQYF	TGTGCCAGCAGTTTATCTCCAGGGAGGTCCTACGAGCAGTACTTC
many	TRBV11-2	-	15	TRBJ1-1	CASSLNGGSKTEAFF	TGTGCCAGCAGCTTAAATGGGGGATCGAAGACTGAAGCTTTCTTT
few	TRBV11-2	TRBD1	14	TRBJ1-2	CASRPGGADYGYTF	TGTGCCAGCAGACCAGGGGGCGCAGACTATGGCTACACCTTC
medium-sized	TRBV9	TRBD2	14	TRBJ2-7	CASSDSGRADEQYF	TGTGCCAGCAGCGACAGCGGGAGGGCCGACGAGCAGTACTTC
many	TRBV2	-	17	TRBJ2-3	CATPQPRTTYSTDTQYF	TGTGCCACCCCCCAGCCCAGGACGACTTATAGCACAGATACGCAGTATTTT